This T cell receptor (beta chain) was recorded in a study of tumor-infiltrating lymphocytes in primary liver carcinoma. As for the study in general: Those sampled were patients whose primary liver carcinoma was treated by surgical resection. Study conclusions and caveats: Blood's top-250-clone fraction was significantly lower than that of tumors (p = 0.039). Because of bulk unsorted sampling, CD4+ and CD8+ repertoires were not subjected to comparison.

A primer in the constant region served to generate TCR beta cDNA from 500 ng of total RNA. A slightly modified ARM-PCR protocol with three nested multiplex PCR rounds produced these TCR beta libraries. Rounds one and two of PCR, each of roughly 10 cycles, were primed with TRBV1-TRBV30 forward primers and a C-beta reverse primer. Via MiXCR, TCRdb re-called the multiplex PCR reads, giving one row per CDR3 protein. The table lists about 180,000 distinct CDR3 sequences, approximately 60% of them singletons. This CDR3 is built from 15 residues. Trimming took 2 bases from V and 8 from J, leaving 15 bases between them. Germline V CDR1 and CDR2: MNHEY, SVGAGI. They got blood RNA out of unsorted whole blood and also pulled out germline DNA. Surgery was preceded by the collection of 3.5 to 4.5 milliliters of peripheral blood. This clonotype was picked up a small number of times. The antigen is unknown.

V is TRBV6-5 and J is TRBJ1-4, with a tentative D call TRBD1 (5 bases). Sequencing was performed on peripheral blood. This clonotype originated in a man between 40 and 49 years old with primary liver carcinoma and hepatitis B virus infection. In DNA, the CDR3 is TGTGCCAGCAGTTACCGGGGGAGTGTTGGGGAAAAACTGTTTTTT. Translation: CASSYRGSVGEKLFF.